This TCR beta chain was recorded in a study of blood T cell repertoires in COVID-19. For the study at large: T cells, B-cell-depleted T cells, or PBMCs provided the cDNA or gDNA that served as material.

Trimming shortened V by 5 bases and J by 10 bases, and 20 bases separated the two germline ends. The CDR3 is 14 amino acids. Germline CDR1 MNHNS, CDR2 SASEGT. In the authors' workflow: Amplifying reference gene primers gave estimates of nucleated cell counts. Some clones are missing from TCRdb's copy, which holds only in-frame ones; the method was immunoSEQ multiplex PCR. V, J and clone size reflect that table, while D and trimming were determined from the DNA. The repertoire consists of hundreds of thousands of clones, with about nine tenths occurring once and the leading ten covering roughly 8.5%. The table lists this clone with a count of one. Participant ages covered roughly 18 to 89 years across 24 US areas. Assignment of participants to cohorts was predicated upon participant-reported clinical history.

Specimen: PBMCs or T cells enriched from blood (not recorded which). The chain uses TRBV6-1 and TRBJ1-1; D unclear. This receptor was identified in a woman aged 60-75 years who had recovered from COVID-19. This CDR3 reads CASSQPGGGKAAFF. The CDR3 nucleotides are TGTGCCAGCAGTCAACCGGGAGGAGGAAAGGCAGCTTTCTTT.